These T cell receptor beta chains were read from a single sample in a study. TCRdb ran MiXCR on the RT-PCR reads and lists one entry per CDR3 protein. This sample carries hundreds of thousands of distinct CDR3 sequences, 13% to 15% of them seen once, and the ten largest clones take roughly 3.6%. Sequences were obtained from memory CD4+ T cells from blood. The origin of the receptors is a female donor in good health, serving as a healthy control. Each CDR3 is given with its conserved first and last residue. A D gene is named only where the DNA matches it firmly. Rows may omit the clone size; those that give it use once, few, many or a size class.

cdr3_length j_call clone_size v_call d_call cdr3_nt cdr3_aa
14 TRBJ2-7 few TRBV30 TRBD2 TGTGCCTGGAGTACCTCGGGGGGGGATGACGAGCAGTACTTC CAWSTSGGDDEQYF
14 TRBJ2-7 few TRBV5-1 NA TGCGCCAGCAGCTTCGGGGGTTCAACCTACGAGCAGTACTTC CASSFGGSTYEQYF
11 TRBJ2-5 many TRBV25-1 NA TGTGCCAGCAGTGAAACCGTGACCCAGTACTTC CASSETVTQYF
14 TRBJ1-5 NA TRBV2 NA TGTGCCAGCAGTGATTCAGGGAGGCATCAGCCCCAGCATTTT CASSDSGRHQPQHF
13 TRBJ1-4 many TRBV6-1 NA TGTGCCAGCAGTGACGCATCTCGAGAAAAACTGTTTTTT CASSDASREKLFF
14 TRBJ2-3 many TRBV29-1 TRBD1 TGCAGCGTCACCGGGACAGGGAGCACAGATACGCAGTATTTT CSVTGTGSTDTQYF
17 TRBJ2-1 NA TRBV5-4 TRBD2 TGTGCCAGCAGCTCCGCATTTGGCGGGAGGGCCATGGGTGAGCAGTTCTTC CASSSAFGGRAMGEQFF
14 TRBJ2-5 few TRBV10-3 TRBD2 TGTGCCATCAGCTATGGGACTAGCGTGGAGACCCAGTACTTC CAISYGTSVETQYF
14 TRBJ1-5 many TRBV10-3 NA TGTGCCTCAAACCAGGACGGGGTGGATCAGCCCCAGCATTTT CASNQDGVDQPQHF
13 TRBJ2-3 many TRBV7-6 NA TGTGCCAGCACTTCGTATAGCACAGATACGCAGTATTTT CASTSYSTDTQYF
14 TRBJ1-6 NA TRBV5-1 NA TGCGCCAGCAGCTTGGGACAGACGGATTCACCCCTCCACTTT CASSLGQTDSPLHF
12 TRBJ2-7 many TRBV5-1 NA TGCGCCAGCAGCTTCGACGGGAACGAGCAGTACTTC CASSFDGNEQYF
14 TRBJ2-2 NA TRBV5-5 NA TGTGCCAGCAGCCCCCATACTCTTCCCGGGGAGCTGTTTTTT CASSPHTLPGELFF
14 TRBJ2-1 NA TRBV30 NA TGTGCCTGTTGGGACGTGGGGACCTACAATGAGCAGTTCTTC CACWDVGTYNEQFF
16 TRBJ2-1 NA TRBV3-1 TRBD2 TGTGCCAGCAGCCAAGAGATTAGCGGGGGCTACAATGAGCAGTTCTTC CASSQEISGGYNEQFF
16 TRBJ2-2 few TRBV5-1 TRBD1 TGCGCCAGCAGCTTGGACGGCAGGGGGATCACCGGGGAGCTGTTTTTT CASSLDGRGITGELFF
14 TRBJ2-3 few TRBV7-6 NA TGTGCCAGCAGCTTAGCCCTAGAGCGGGCTACGCAGTATTTT CASSLALERATQYF
15 TRBJ1-5 NA TRBV2 NA TGTGCCAGCAGCCTAACTGGACAAGAGAATCAGCCCCAGCATTTT CASSLTGQENQPQHF
15 TRBJ2-3 NA TRBV9 NA TGTGCCAGCACCGAATCACCTGAGTGGGTGGATACGCAGTATTTT CASTESPEWVDTQYF
15 TRBJ2-3 many TRBV12-3/TRBV12-4 TRBD1 TGTGCCAGCAGAACCGGACAGGGTGGCCCAGATACGCAGTATTTT CASRTGQGGPDTQYF
17 TRBJ1-2 few TRBV6-1 NA TGTGCCAGCAGTGAACTTGGGAAATCGGACGGGAACTATGGCTACACCTTC CASSELGKSDGNYGYTF
17 TRBJ1-5 NA TRBV28 NA TGTGCCAGCAGAAAGTATACAGGAGCAGGGGCCAATCAGCCCCAGCATTTT CASRKYTGAGANQPQHF